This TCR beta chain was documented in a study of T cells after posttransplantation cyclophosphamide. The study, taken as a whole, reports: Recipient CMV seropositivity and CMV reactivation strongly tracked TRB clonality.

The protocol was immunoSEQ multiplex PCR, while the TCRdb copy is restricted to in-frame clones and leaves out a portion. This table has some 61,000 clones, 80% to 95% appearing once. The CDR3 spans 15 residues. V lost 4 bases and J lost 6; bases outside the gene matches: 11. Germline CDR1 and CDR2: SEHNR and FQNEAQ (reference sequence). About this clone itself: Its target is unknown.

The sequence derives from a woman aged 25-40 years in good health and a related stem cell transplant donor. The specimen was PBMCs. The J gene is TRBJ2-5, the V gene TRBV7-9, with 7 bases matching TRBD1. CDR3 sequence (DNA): TGTGCCAGCAGCTCCGTTCGACAGGGTGGACAGACCCAGTACTTC. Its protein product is CASSSVRQGGQTQYF.